This record covers a single T cell receptor beta chain. The data were obtained in a study of T cells in Graves' hyperthyroidism and ophthalmopathy. Germline-derived CDR1 and CDR2 are SGHTA and FQGTGA. Between the trimmed V and J ends, which lost 4 bases and 0 bases, there was a span of 10 bases. The CDR3 runs 14 residues. Aged 18 to 65, the patients had hyperthyroidism that was newly diagnosed and had lasted under 2 months. Using RNA transcripts as the source, TCR beta CDR3 regions were amplified. The TCR CDR3 was amplified in a first-round RT-PCR using the HTBI primer set. TCRdb called the multiplex PCR reads again in MiXCR, with one record for every CDR3 protein. The table has hundreds of thousands of distinct CDR3 sequences, 46% seen once.

The specimen sequenced was peripheral blood or thyroid tissue (not recorded which). This chain connects TRBV7-3 to TRBJ2-7, with a weak D call TRBD2 (5 bases). This clonotype originated in a woman aged 18-29 years with Graves' hyperthyroidism. The DNA of the CDR3 is TGTGCCAGCAGCTCACTAGAACCCTCCTACGAGCAGTACTTC. This encodes CASSSLEPSYEQYF. The variable domain in full, with the rest retrieved from reference TRBV7-3 and TRBJ2-7, is GAGVSQTPSNKVTEKGKYVELRCDPISGHTALYWYRQSLGQGPEFLIYFQGTGAADDSGLPNDRFFAVRPEGSVSTLKIQRTERGDSAVYLCASSSLEPSYEQYFGPGTRLTVT.